This T cell receptor beta chain stems from a study of blood T cell repertoires in COVID-19. Method: immunoSEQ multiplex PCR; TCRdb's copy keeps in-frame clones and lacks some. The sample has around 100,000 clones; roughly nine tenths are singletons. The sample consisted of peripheral blood. The TCR was taken from a man aged 25 to 40 in a cohort sampled during active COVID-19.

Here the CDR3 reads CASSEWQGGLNTEAFF. The CDR3 DNA reads as TGCGCCAGCAGTGAGTGGCAGGGGGGTCTGAACACTGAAGCTTTCTTT. The chain uses TRBV10-1 and TRBJ1-1; TRBD1 matches 7 bases. J gave up 0 bases and V 1 base, and 5 bases lay outside the gene matches. The CDR3 is made up of 16 amino acids. CDR1 is WNHNN, CDR2 SYGVQD, per germline (reference sequence).